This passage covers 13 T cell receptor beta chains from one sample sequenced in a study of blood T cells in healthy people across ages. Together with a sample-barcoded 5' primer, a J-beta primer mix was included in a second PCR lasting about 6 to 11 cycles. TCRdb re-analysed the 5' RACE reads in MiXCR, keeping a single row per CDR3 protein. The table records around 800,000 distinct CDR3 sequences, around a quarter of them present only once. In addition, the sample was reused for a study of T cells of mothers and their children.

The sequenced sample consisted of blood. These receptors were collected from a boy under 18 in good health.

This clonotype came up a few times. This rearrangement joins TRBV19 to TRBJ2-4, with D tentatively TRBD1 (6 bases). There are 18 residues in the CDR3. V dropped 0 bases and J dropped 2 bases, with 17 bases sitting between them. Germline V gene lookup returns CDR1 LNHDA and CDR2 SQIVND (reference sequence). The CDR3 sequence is CASSIDLGAAPSKNIQYF. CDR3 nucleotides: TGTGCCAGTAGTATAGATCTGGGGGCAGCGCCCTCCAAAAACATTCAGTACTTC.

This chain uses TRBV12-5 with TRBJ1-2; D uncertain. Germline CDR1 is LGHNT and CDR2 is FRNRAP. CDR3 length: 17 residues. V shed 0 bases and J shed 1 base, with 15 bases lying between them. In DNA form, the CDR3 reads TGTGCTAGTGGTTTGGTACTGTCGCGGCGGGATAACTATGGCTACACCTTC. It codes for CASGLVLSRRDNYGYTF.

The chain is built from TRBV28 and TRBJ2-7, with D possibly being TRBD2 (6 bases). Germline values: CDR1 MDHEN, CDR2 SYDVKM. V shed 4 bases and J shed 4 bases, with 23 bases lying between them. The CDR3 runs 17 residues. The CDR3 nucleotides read TGTGCCAGCAGTTCGGACACTCGGGACTCCACTCCGTACGAGCAGTACTTC. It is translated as CASSSDTRDSTPYEQYF.

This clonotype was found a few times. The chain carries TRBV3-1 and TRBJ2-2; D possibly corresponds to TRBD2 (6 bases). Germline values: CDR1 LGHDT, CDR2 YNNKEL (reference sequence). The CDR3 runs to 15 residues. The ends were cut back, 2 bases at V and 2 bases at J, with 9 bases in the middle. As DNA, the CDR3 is TGTGCCAGCAGCCAATTAGCGGCTAACACCGGGGAGCTGTTTTTT. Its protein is CASSQLAANTGELFF.

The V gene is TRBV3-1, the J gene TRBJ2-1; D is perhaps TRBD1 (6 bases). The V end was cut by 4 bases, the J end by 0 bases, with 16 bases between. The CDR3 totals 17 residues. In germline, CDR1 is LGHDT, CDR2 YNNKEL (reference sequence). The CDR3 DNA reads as TGTGCCAGCAGCCCCCTCGATACAGGGAGCTCCTACAATGAGCAGTTCTTC. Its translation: CASSPLDTGSSYNEQFF.

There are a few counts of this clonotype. Here the CDR3 DNA reads TGTGCCAGCAGCTTGAATGGCAGAGGGGGAGAAGAGACCCAGTACTTC. This codes for CASSLNGRGGEETQYF. J is TRBJ2-5 and V is TRBV7-2; D may be TRBD1 (6 bases). V lost 3 bases and J 3 bases, leaving 17 bases between the germline ends. Per germline, CDR1 SGHTA and CDR2 FQGNSA. The length of the CDR3 is 16 residues.

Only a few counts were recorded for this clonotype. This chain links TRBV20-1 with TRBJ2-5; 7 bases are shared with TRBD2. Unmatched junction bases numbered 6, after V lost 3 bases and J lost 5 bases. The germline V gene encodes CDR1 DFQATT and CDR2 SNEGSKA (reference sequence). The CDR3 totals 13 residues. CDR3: CSASFLGGETQYF. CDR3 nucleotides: TGCAGTGCTAGTTTTCTGGGGGGGGAGACCCAGTACTTC.

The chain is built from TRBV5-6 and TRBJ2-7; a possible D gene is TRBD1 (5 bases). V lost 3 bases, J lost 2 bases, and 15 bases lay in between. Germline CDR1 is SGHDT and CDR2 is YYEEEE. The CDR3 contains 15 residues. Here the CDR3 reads CASSSLRQKTYEQYF. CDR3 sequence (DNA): TGTGCCAGCAGCTCGTTAAGACAGAAAACCTACGAGCAGTACTTC.

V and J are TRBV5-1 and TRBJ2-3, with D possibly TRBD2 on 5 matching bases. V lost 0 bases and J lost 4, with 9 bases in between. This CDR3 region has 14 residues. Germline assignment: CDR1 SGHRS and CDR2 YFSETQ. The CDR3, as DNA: TGCGCCAGCAGCTTGGGAACTAGGTCAGATACGCAGTATTTT. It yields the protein CASSLGTRSDTQYF.

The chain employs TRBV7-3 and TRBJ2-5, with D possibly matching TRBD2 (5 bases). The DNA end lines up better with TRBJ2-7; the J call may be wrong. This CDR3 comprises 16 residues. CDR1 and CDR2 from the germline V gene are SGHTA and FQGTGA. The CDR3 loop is CASSQSPGIRSYEQYF. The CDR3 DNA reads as TGTGCCAGCAGCCAATCACCCGGGATTCGCTCCTACGAGCAGTACTTC.

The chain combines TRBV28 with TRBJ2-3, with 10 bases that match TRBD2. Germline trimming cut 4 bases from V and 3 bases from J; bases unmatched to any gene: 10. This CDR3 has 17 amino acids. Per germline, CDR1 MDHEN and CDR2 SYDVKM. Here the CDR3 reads CASSSPGTSVRTDTQYF. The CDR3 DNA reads TGTGCCAGCAGTTCCCCCGGGACTAGCGTGAGAACAGATACGCAGTATTTT. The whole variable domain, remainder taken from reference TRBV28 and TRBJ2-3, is DVKVTQSSRYLVKRTGEKVFLECVQDMDHENMFWYRQDPGLGLRLIYFSYDVKMKEKGDIPEGYSVSREKKERFSLILESASTNQTSMYLCASSSPGTSVRTDTQYFGPGTRLTVL.

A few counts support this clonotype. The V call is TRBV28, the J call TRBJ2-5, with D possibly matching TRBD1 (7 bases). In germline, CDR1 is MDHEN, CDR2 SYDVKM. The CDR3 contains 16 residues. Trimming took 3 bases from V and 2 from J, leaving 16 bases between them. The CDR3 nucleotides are TGTGCCAGCAGTTTCCGCGGGGACAGCTCGCAAGAGACCCAGTACTTC. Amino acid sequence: CASSFRGDSSQETQYF. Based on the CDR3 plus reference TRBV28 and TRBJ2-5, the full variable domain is DVKVTQSSRYLVKRTGEKVFLECVQDMDHENMFWYRQDPGLGLRLIYFSYDVKMKEKGDIPEGYSVSREKKERFSLILESASTNQTSMYLCASSFRGDSSQETQYFGPGTRLLVL.

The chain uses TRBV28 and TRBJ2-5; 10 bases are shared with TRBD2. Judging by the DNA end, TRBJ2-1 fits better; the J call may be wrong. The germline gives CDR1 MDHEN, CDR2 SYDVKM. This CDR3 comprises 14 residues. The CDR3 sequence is CASSPGTSENEQFF. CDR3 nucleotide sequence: TGTGCCAGCAGCCCCGGGACTAGCGAAAATGAGCAGTTCTTC.